This T cell receptor (beta chain) was retrieved from a study of blood T cell repertoires in COVID-19. Profiled with immunoSEQ multiplex PCR; TCRdb holds only in-frame clones, not every one. The sample has about 350,000 clones; 89% are singletons. Germline CDR1 is LNHDA and CDR2 is SQIVND (reference sequence). The CDR3 has 17 residues. Trimming pared 2 bases from V and 0 bases from J, leaving 14 bases between. The sequenced sample was peripheral blood. The V gene is TRBV19, the J gene TRBJ1-3; a weak D match, TRBD1 (6 bases). This clonotype was obtained from a woman in her sixties or seventies with COVID-19, enrolled during active disease. CDR3 DNA: TGTGCCAGTAGTATACCCCGACTGGGACACTCTGGAAACACCATATATTTT. Translation gives CASSIPRLGHSGNTIYF. Full variable domain (rest looked up from reference TRBV19 and TRBJ1-3): DGGITQSPKYLFRKEGQNVTLSCEQNLNHDAMYWYRQDPGQGLRLIYYSQIVNDFQKGDIAEGYSVSREKKESFPLTVTSAQKNPTAFYLCASSIPRLGHSGNTIYFGEGSWLTVV.